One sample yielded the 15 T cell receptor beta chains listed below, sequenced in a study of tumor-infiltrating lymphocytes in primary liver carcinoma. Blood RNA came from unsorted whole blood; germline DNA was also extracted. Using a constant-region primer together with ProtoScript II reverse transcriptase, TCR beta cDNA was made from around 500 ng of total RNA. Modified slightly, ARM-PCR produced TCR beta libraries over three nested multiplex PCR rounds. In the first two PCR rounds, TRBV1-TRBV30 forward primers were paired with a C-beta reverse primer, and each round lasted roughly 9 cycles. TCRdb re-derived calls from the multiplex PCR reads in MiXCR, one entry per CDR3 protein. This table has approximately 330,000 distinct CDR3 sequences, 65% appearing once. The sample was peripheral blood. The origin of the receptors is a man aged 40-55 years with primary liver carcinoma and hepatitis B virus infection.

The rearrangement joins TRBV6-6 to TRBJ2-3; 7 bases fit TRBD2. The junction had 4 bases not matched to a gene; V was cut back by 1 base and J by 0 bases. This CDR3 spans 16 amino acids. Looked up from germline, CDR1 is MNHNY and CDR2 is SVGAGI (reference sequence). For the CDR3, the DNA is TGTGCCAGCAGTTACTTGGCGGGAGTGAGCACAGATACGCAGTATTTT. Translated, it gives CASSYLAGVSTDTQYF.

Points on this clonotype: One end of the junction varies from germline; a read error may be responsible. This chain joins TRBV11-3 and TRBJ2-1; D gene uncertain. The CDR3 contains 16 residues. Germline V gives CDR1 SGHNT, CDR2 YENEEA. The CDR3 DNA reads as TGTGCCAGCAGCCCATGGACGTCGAGCTCCCACAATGAGCAGTTCTTC. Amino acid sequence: CASSPWTSSSHNEQFF.

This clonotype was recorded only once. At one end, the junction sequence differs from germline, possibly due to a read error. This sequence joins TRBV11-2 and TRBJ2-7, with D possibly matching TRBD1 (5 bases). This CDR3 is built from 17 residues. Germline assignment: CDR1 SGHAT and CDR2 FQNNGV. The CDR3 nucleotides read TGTGCCAGCAGCTTAGATGGAGCAGGAACAGGCTCCTATGAGCAGTACTTC. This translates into CASSLDGAGTGSYEQYF.

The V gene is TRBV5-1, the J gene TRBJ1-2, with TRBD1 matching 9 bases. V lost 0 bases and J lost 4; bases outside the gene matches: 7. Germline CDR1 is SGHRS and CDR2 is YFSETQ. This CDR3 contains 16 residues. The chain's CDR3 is CASSLGRTTGGYGYTF. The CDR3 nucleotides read TGCGCCAGCAGCTTGGGGAGGACGACAGGGGGCTATGGCTACACCTTC.

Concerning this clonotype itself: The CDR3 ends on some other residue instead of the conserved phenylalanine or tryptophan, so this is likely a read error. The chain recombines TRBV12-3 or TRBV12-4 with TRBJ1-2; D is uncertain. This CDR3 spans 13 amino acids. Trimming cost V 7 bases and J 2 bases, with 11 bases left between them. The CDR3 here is CASTRQGNYGYTL. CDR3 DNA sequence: TGTGCCAGCACCCGCCAAGGGAACTATGGCTACACCCTC.

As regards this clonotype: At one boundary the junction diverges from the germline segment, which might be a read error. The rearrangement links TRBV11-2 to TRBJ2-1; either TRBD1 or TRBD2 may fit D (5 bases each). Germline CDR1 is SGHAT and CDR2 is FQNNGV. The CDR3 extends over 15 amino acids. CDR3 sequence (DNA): TGTGCCAGCAGGTCCGAGGGGCATGGAGGAGATGAACAGTTCTTC. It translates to CASRSEGHGGDEQFF.

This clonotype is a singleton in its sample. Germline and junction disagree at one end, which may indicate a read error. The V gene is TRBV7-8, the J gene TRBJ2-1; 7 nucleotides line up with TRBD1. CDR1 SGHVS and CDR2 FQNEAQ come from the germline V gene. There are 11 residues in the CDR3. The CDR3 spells CTSSPGGEQFF. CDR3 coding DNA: TGTACCAGCAGCCCAGGGGGTGAGCAGTTCTTC.

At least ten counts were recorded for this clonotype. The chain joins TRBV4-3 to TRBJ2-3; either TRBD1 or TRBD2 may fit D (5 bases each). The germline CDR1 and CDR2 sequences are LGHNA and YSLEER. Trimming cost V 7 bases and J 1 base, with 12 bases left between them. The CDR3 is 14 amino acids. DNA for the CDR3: TGCGCCAGCAACCGGGACGTGGGCACAGATACGCAGTATTTT. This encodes CASNRDVGTDTQYF.

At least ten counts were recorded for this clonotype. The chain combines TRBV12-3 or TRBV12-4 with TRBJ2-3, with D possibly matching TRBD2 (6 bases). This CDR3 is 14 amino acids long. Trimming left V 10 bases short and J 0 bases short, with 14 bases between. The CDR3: CAIRRESSTDTQYF. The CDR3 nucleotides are TGTGCCATAAGACGGGAGTCTAGCACAGATACGCAGTATTTT.

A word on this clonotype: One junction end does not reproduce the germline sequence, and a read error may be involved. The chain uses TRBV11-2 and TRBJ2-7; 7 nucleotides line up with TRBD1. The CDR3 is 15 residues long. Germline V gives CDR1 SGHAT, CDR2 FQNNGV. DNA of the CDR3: TGTGTCAGCAGCTCGCAGGGGGTGGAGACCTACGAGCAGTACTTC. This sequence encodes CVSSSQGVETYEQYF.

The CDR3 region is CASSLYSSGVGEQYF. DNA for the CDR3: TGTGCCAGCAGCTTGTACAGTAGCGGGGTAGGCGAGCAGTACTTC. The V and J genes are TRBV5-4 and TRBJ2-7; 8 bases match TRBD2. Germline loops: CDR1 SGHNT, CDR2 YYREEE (reference sequence). Losses at the gene ends were 1 base for V and 6 bases for J; bases not matched to a gene: 9. CDR3 size: 15 residues.

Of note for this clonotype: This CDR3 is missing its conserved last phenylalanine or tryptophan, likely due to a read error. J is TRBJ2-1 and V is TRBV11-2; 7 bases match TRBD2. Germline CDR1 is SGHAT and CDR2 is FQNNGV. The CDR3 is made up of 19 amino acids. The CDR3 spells CASSLDRVGGSDSYNEQFL. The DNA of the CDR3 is TGTGCCAGCAGCTTAGATCGGGTTGGCGGGAGTGATTCCTACAATGAACAGTTCCTC.

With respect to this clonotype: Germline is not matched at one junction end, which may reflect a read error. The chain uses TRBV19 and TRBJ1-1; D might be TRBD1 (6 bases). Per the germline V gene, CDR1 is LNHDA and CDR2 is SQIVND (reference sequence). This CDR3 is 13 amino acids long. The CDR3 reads CTSSIWWDNDPFF. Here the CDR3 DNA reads TGTACCAGTAGTATTTGGTGGGACAATGATCCTTTCTTT.

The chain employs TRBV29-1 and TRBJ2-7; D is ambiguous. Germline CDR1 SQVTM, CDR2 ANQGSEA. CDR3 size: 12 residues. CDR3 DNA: TGCAGTGCTAGAAGAGGCTCCTACGAGCAGTACTTC. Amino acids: CSARRGSYEQYF.

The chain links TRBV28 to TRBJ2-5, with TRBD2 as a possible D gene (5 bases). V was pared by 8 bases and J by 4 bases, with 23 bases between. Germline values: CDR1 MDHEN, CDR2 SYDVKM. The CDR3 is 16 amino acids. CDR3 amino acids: CASAEPERTYPETQYF. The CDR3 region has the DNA TGTGCCAGCGCCGAACCGGAGCGGACCTACCCAGAGACCCAGTACTTC.